This T cell receptor (beta chain) comes out of a study of shared clonotypes between healthy human individuals. Study details: CD4 naive cells filled three plates per donor, CD4 memory three, CD8 naive two and CD8 memory one.

Clones were read by immunoSEQ multiplex PCR, and TCRdb kept only the in-frame ones, dropping some. Of about 2 million clones listed, over 85% were seen once; the top ten hold more than 0.1%. V gave up 0 bases and J gave up 8 bases; unmatched junction bases: 6. The CDR3 extends over 17 amino acids. The germline gives CDR1 ENHRY, CDR2 SYGVKD. Sequenced input: naive CD4+ T cells sorted from blood. This sample's subset: CD45RA+ positively selected. J is TRBJ2-1 and V is TRBV10-3; 14 bases line up with TRBD2. The clonotype originates from a young man in good health. As DNA, the CDR3 is TGTGCCATCAGTGAGTCAATGGGACTAGCGGGAGTAGATGAGCAGTTCTTC. It codes for CAISESMGLAGVDEQFF.